The present T cell receptor (beta chain) was sequenced within a study of blood T cell repertoires in COVID-19 (dated by TCRdb to 2018 to 2021). In terms of the full investigation: Samples from collaborators originated in the United States, Italy and Spain and spanned both the acute and convalescent phases of COVID-19. The sample metadata nearly always contained a de-identified subject ID, COVID-19 status, age in years and sex. The samples were drawn from the first 160 participants of the ongoing ImmuneRACE study and from 950 to 1,500 subjects provided by 6 global collaborators. Deeply sampled blood TCRbeta repertoires from subjects exposed to, actively infected with, or recovered from COVID-19 were included in the dataset. The prospective study material was composed of cDNA or gDNA derived from T cells, B-cell-depleted T cells, or PBMCs. Where available, HLA class I and class II types were obtained from metadata supplied by the sample provider rather than from assay-based typing. The repertoires were made available in a free public database intended to serve as a resource for research on the immune response to SARS-CoV-2. The investigation overall reported the following: The amount of clinical and demographic metadata varied by source and participant and was provided uncurated.

The germline V gene supplies CDR1 SGHRS and CDR2 YFSETQ. Trimming costs V 2 bases and J 4 bases, and their ends lie 16 bases apart. From cysteine to phenylalanine, the CDR3 is 15 amino acids long. Only the CDR3 portion is preserved as DNA: 45 bases, with reading frame beginning at the first base. In the prospective study, participants were roughly 18 to 90 years old, resided in around 25 geographic areas of the United States, and were enrolled through a virtual design. To assign participants to cohorts, the prospective study relied on clinical history that participants themselves reported in a screening survey and a study questionnaire. Exposed participants had been in contact, within 2 weeks of entering the study, with a person who had a PCR-confirmed or clinician-diagnosed case of COVID-19. Mobile phlebotomists in the prospective study collected whole blood, serum and a nasopharyngeal or oropharyngeal swab from every participant. Participants in the prospective study had the option to provide additional blood draws and questionnaires over a roughly two-month period. Before DNA extraction, blood samples from the prospective study were shipped at room temperature or frozen.

For this clone: Its antigen is currently not known. No quality values exist for individual bases; no much larger clone is one base distant.

TCRbeta CDR3 regions were amplified from genomic DNA using the immunoSEQ Assay, a bias-controlled multiplex PCR. As for how the authors treated the data: The number of nucleated cells in each sample was estimated from the amplification of reference gene primers within the assay. To quantify the absolute abundance of each unique TCRbeta CDR3 rearrangement, sequence reads were collapsed and filtered. For each sample, productive Simpson clonality was calculated as the square root of Simpson's diversity index over productive rearrangements. As stored in TCRdb, this immuneACCESS dataset retains in-frame rearrangements with V and J assigned. A fraction of the clones does not appear; measured against another copy, unresolved V genes explain less than half of the discrepancy, and the remainder lacks a known reason. V and J calls and clone size are copied from that table; D and trimming were computed from the DNA. This sample gives approximately 200,000 clones in total; about 88% of them show up just once. The top ten hold roughly 4% of the sample.

The receptor's source is a woman in her twenties or thirties who had been exposed to COVID-19. The sample consisted of PBMCs or T cells enriched from blood (not recorded which). The chain uses TRBV5-1 and TRBJ2-7, with the identity of the D gene unclear. The DNA sequence is as follows: TGCGCCAGCAGCTTCGGGTCCAATCTGGGTTACGAGCAGTACTTC. This yields the protein CASSFGSNLGYEQYF.